This T cell receptor (beta chain) was observed in a study of blood T cell repertoires in COVID-19. Study-wide context: The study drew acute and convalescent COVID-19 samples from the United States, Italy and Spain. From T cells, B-cell-depleted T cells, or PBMCs came the material, which was cDNA or gDNA.

CDR3 length equals 14 residues. Germline lookup yields CDR1 ENHRY and CDR2 SYGVKD. Trimming took 4 bases from V and 0 from J, leaving 7 bases between them. Seattle's cohort entered during active infection and was followed longitudinally. Study processing details: The authors estimated nucleated cell counts from reference gene primer amplification. Libraries were prepared by immunoSEQ multiplex PCR; TCRdb keeps only in-frame clonotypes and omits some of them. That table supplies the V and J calls and clone size; D and trimming were determined from the DNA. The sample carries about 90,000 clones, roughly 90% recorded once.

J is TRBJ1-3 and V is TRBV10-3; weak D call: TRBD1 (5 bases). Sequencing used peripheral blood. This receptor was identified in a man between 50 and 59 years old with COVID-19, enrolled during active disease. CDR3 sequence: CAISGDSSGNTIYF. The CDR3 DNA follows: TGTGCCATCAGTGGTGACAGCTCTGGAAACACCATATATTTT.